Listed here are 21 T cell receptor beta chains from one sample, sequenced in a study of technical replicates of blood from a few donors. Assay used: immunoSEQ multiplex PCR; TCRdb lists only in-frame clones, some missing. The table includes 75,000 to 95,000 clones, about 96% detected once. Sequenced sample: T cells isolated from PBMCs. The origin of the receptors is a human donor in good health.

The chain combines TRBV28 with TRBJ2-7; D remains ambiguous. Germline CDR1 and CDR2: MDHEN and SYDVKM. The CDR3 runs 11 residues. Trimming stripped 6 bases from V and 2 bases from J, with 5 bases between. The CDR3 bases are TGTGCCAGCAGAGACACCTACGAGCAGTACTTC. Translation: CASRDTYEQYF.

The rearrangement links TRBV5-6 to TRBJ2-7; a weak D match, TRBD1 (5 bases). This CDR3 is 13 amino acids long. Germline V lookup: CDR1 SGHDT, CDR2 YYEEEE. V lost 5 bases, J lost 0 bases, and 9 bases lay in between. CDR3 amino acids: CASRRTSSYEQYF. The DNA for the CDR3 is TGTGCCAGCAGGCGGACAAGCTCCTACGAGCAGTACTTC.

The V gene is TRBV9, the J gene TRBJ2-2, with TRBD2 as a possible D gene (5 bases). V dropped 4 bases and J dropped 1 base, with 14 bases sitting between them. The germline V gene encodes CDR1 SGDLS and CDR2 YYNGEE. This CDR3 has 16 residues. The CDR3, as DNA: TGTGCCAGCAGCCTTCACCGGACTGGGAACACCGGGGAGCTGTTTTTT. It encodes CASSLHRTGNTGELFF.

The chain carries TRBV27 and TRBJ2-7, with D possibly matching TRBD2 (6 bases). There are 13 residues in the CDR3. Trimming stripped 0 bases from V and 6 bases from J, with 9 bases between. Germline CDR1 is MNHEY and CDR2 is SMNVEV (reference sequence). As DNA, the CDR3 is TGTGCCAGCAGTTTATCGCGGGACTCCGAGCAGTACTTC. It specifies CASSLSRDSEQYF.

The chain recombines TRBV10-1 with TRBJ2-1, with D possibly TRBD2 on 6 matching bases. Trimming shortened V by 3 bases and J by 5 bases, and 20 bases separated the two germline ends. This CDR3 has 17 amino acids. Germline values: CDR1 WNHNN, CDR2 SYGVQD (reference sequence). The CDR3: CASSDPAGATPDNEQFF. The CDR3 nucleotides read TGCGCCAGCAGTGATCCAGCGGGCGCCACCCCAGACAATGAGCAGTTCTTC.

The chain uses TRBV11-2 and TRBJ2-7, with a tentative D call TRBD2 (6 bases). V was trimmed by 5 bases and J by 3 bases, leaving 14 bases between them. Looked up from germline, CDR1 is SGHAT and CDR2 is FQNNGV. The CDR3 sequence is 14 residues long. CDR3 nucleotides: TGTGCCAGCAGCATGGGACTTACTCTCTACGAGCAGTACTTC. Amino acid sequence: CASSMGLTLYEQYF.

The chain couples TRBV7-9 to TRBJ2-2, with 9 bases that match TRBD1. This CDR3 has 15 amino acids. CDR1 is SEHNR and CDR2 is FQNEAQ in the germline V gene (reference sequence). With 6 bases clipped from V and 3 bases from J, the junction kept 5 bases outside the gene matches. The CDR3 region has the DNA TGTGCCAGCAGGACACAGGGGGCCGACACCGGGGAGCTGTTTTTT. Translation gives CASRTQGADTGELFF.

The rearrangement links TRBV5-1 to TRBJ1-2, with 10 bases matching TRBD1. CDR1 and CDR2 (germline): SGHRS, YFSETQ. The ends lost 1 base at V and 5 bases at J; junction bases unmatched: 5. The length of the CDR3 is 15 residues. The CDR3 DNA sequence: TGCGCCAGCAGCTTGTATGGGACAGGGGCTTATGGCTACACCTTC. The encoded protein is CASSLYGTGAYGYTF.

The chain combines TRBV11-3 with TRBJ2-3, with D perhaps TRBD2 (6 bases). V dropped 4 bases and J dropped 1 base, with 12 bases sitting between them. CDR1 and CDR2 from the germline V gene are SGHNT and YENEEA. The CDR3 consists of 15 residues. The DNA of the CDR3 is TGTGCCAGCAGCTCGCCGGGACTCGGCACAGATACGCAGTATTTT. It specifies CASSSPGLGTDTQYF.

This chain uses TRBV5-4 with TRBJ1-1; TRBD1 matches 7 bases. CDR3 length: 15 residues. Germline CDR1 reads SGHNT; CDR2 reads YYREEE (reference sequence). J was trimmed by 2 bases and V by 0 bases; bases with no gene match: 4. CDR3 sequence: CASSLAGGGNTEAFF. CDR3 DNA: TGTGCCAGCAGCTTGGCAGGGGGAGGTAACACTGAAGCTTTCTTT.

The chain has TRBV27 and TRBJ2-6; D perhaps matches TRBD1 (5 bases). The CDR3 is 15 amino acids. Trimming took off 2 bases at V and 2 bases at J, with 7 bases between the two ends. Germline values: CDR1 MNHEY, CDR2 SMNVEV (reference sequence). CDR3 in amino acids: CASSLRGAGANVLTF. The CDR3 region has the DNA TGTGCCAGCAGTTTAAGGGGCGCTGGGGCCAACGTCCTGACTTTC.

The J gene is TRBJ2-7, the V gene TRBV6-1; the D is unclear. The CDR3 has 15 residues. Looked up from germline, CDR1 is MNHNS and CDR2 is SASEGT. Between the trimmed V and J ends, which lost 2 bases and 9 bases, there was a span of 20 bases. CDR3 DNA sequence: TGTGCCAGCAGTGAAAGTCCGACCGGTCCCTGGAGGCAGTACTTC. Amino acids: CASSESPTGPWRQYF.

V gene TRBV29-1 combines with J gene TRBJ2-7; D is unresolved. In germline, CDR1 is SQVTM, CDR2 ANQGSEA. This CDR3 is built from 10 residues. V lost 7 bases and J 3 bases, leaving 7 bases between the germline ends. The DNA of the CDR3 is TGCAGCGCCTTCGGCTACGAGCAGTACTTC. This encodes CSAFGYEQYF.

V gene TRBV14 combines with J gene TRBJ2-7; 8 positions match TRBD2. This CDR3 region has 14 residues. The ends lost 2 bases at V and 0 bases at J; junction bases unmatched: 0. Germline V CDR1 and CDR2: SGHDN, FVKESK. CDR3 sequence: CASSQSGSSYEQYF. The CDR3 coding sequence is TGTGCCAGCAGCCAAAGCGGGAGCTCCTACGAGCAGTACTTC.

This clone occurred once. The rearrangement uses TRBV14 and TRBJ2-4, with 9 bases fitting TRBD2. This CDR3 region has 14 residues. Trimming took 3 bases from V and 6 from J; bases not matched to a gene: 3. CDR1 is SGHDN, CDR2 FVKESK, per germline. The CDR3 spells CASSQTSGSNIQYF. The CDR3 bases are TGTGCCAGCAGCCAGACTAGCGGTTCAAACATTCAGTACTTC.

The gene calls are TRBV27 and TRBJ2-3; 7 bases match TRBD2. This CDR3 has 15 amino acids. Germline-derived CDR1 and CDR2 are MNHEY and SMNVEV (reference sequence). J was trimmed by 4 bases and V by 2 bases; bases with no gene match: 6. The CDR3 coding sequence is TGTGCCAGCAGTTTAAGCGGGATAGGTTCAGATACGCAGTATTTT. Its protein product is CASSLSGIGSDTQYF.

The genes are TRBV19 and TRBJ2-7; 10 bases are a match to TRBD1. Germline trimming cut 8 bases from V and 0 bases from J; bases unmatched to any gene: 7. Germline CDR1 LNHDA, CDR2 SQIVND (reference sequence). This CDR3 has 15 amino acids. DNA of the CDR3: TGTGCCAGTTCACCGGGACAGGGGTTCTCCTACGAGCAGTACTTC. This gives the protein CASSPGQGFSYEQYF.

The chain joins TRBV9 to TRBJ2-7, with 8 nucleotides matching TRBD1. V shed 4 bases and J 1 base; nucleotides not matched to a gene: 7. CDR3 size: 15 residues. Germline V gene lookup returns CDR1 SGDLS and CDR2 YYNGEE. The CDR3, as DNA: TGTGCCAGCAGCTTCCGGGACAGGCCTTCCTACGAGCAGTACTTC. It is translated as CASSFRDRPSYEQYF.

V gene TRBV19 combines with J gene TRBJ1-4; possibly TRBD1 for D (6 bases). V lost 4 bases to trimming and J lost 10 bases, with 13 bases between them. Germline-derived CDR1 and CDR2 are LNHDA and SQIVND (reference sequence). The CDR3 is 13 amino acids. As DNA, the CDR3 is TGTGCCAGTAGTAGTGGACAGATCGGAAAACTGTTTTTT. Translated, it gives CASSSGQIGKLFF.

This clone was seen a single time. The chain combines TRBV5-4 with TRBJ1-2; 7 bases align to TRBD1. With 2 bases clipped from V and 8 bases from J, the junction kept 9 bases outside the gene matches. Looked up from germline, CDR1 is SGHNT and CDR2 is YYREEE (reference sequence). The CDR3 contains 14 residues. The CDR3 DNA reads TGTGCCAGCAGCTTCAGAGGGGGCGCAGTCGGCTACACCTTC. Translating it yields CASSFRGGAVGYTF.

The chain combines TRBV14 with TRBJ2-2, with 10 bases identical to TRBD1. J lost 4 bases, V lost 4 bases, and 9 bases had no gene match. Germline V lookup: CDR1 SGHDN, CDR2 FVKESK. The CDR3 is 17 residues long. DNA for the CDR3: TGTGCCAGCAGCCCCCTGACAGGGGGCTGGGGCACCGGGGAGCTGTTTTTT. This sequence encodes CASSPLTGGWGTGELFF.